Below are 25 T cell receptor beta chains sequenced from a single sample in a study of T-cell reconstitution after alpha-beta-depleted transplantation in children. TCRbeta library construction was performed incorporating unique molecular identifiers. TCRdb re-analysed the PCR reads in MiXCR, keeping a single row per CDR3 protein. The data show roughly 200,000 distinct CDR3 sequences, around 7% seen once. Material: PBMCs from the stem cell graft donor, obtained from the stem cell graft. Receptors were obtained from a human donor who donated a stem cell graft to a child with Wiskott-Aldrich syndrome.

This clonotype occurred many times. CDR3 amino acids: CASSREGTIGGRTEAFF. In DNA, the CDR3 is TGTGCCAGCAGCCGGGAGGGGACTATTGGGGGACGCACTGAAGCTTTCTTT. The chain joins TRBV5-5 to TRBJ1-1, with a tentative D call TRBD1 (5 bases). Trimming shortened V by 4 bases and J by 4 bases, and 23 bases separated the two germline ends. Looked up from germline, CDR1 is SGHKS and CDR2 is YYEKEE (reference sequence). This CDR3 spans 17 amino acids.

Only a few counts were recorded for this clonotype. The chain carries TRBV7-2 and TRBJ2-6, with D possibly called TRBD1 or TRBD2 (5 bases each). The length of the CDR3 is 22 residues. CDR1 is SGHTA and CDR2 is FQGNSA in the germline V gene. Trimming cost V 3 bases and J 2 bases, with 29 bases left between them. CDR3 DNA sequence: TGTGCCAGCAGCTTCGTTCCCCCCTACGACTGGGGGATGAAGCCTGGGGCCAACGTCCTGACTTTC. Translating gives CASSFVPPYDWGMKPGANVLTF.

The V call is TRBV6-5, the J call TRBJ2-1, with 10 positions matching TRBD2. J was trimmed by 9 bases and V by 3 bases; bases with no gene match: 5. The germline gives CDR1 MNHEY, CDR2 SVGAGI. The CDR3 extends over 14 amino acids. Written as DNA, the CDR3 is TGTGCCAGCAGTTATGGTCTAGCGGGGGCTGAGCAGTTCTTC. Translating gives CASSYGLAGAEQFF.

The genes are TRBV3-1 and TRBJ2-6; weak D call: TRBD1 (5 bases). V lost 4 bases and J lost 2, with 9 bases in between. This CDR3 contains 15 residues. The germline gives CDR1 LGHDT, CDR2 YNNKEL (reference sequence). CDR3 sequence: CASSRQGPGANVLTF. CDR3 in DNA: TGTGCCAGCAGCCGCCAGGGCCCTGGGGCCAACGTCCTGACTTTC.

This clonotype was seen many times. CDR3 in amino acids: CASSLAAGTFGDEQFF. The CDR3 nucleotides are TGTGCCAGCAGCTTGGCAGCCGGGACCTTCGGCGATGAGCAGTTCTTC. The chain links TRBV5-5 to TRBJ2-1; tentatively, D is TRBD1 or TRBD2 (5 bases each). The CDR3 length is 16 residues. The germline V gene has CDR1 SGHKS and CDR2 YYEKEE (reference sequence). Trimming cost V 0 bases and J 8 bases, with 18 bases left between them. Supplemented by reference TRBV5-5 and TRBJ2-1, the full variable domain reads DAGVTQSPTHLIKTRGQQVTLRCSPISGHKSVSWYQQVLGQGPQFIFQYYEKEERGRGNFPDRFSARQFPNYSSELNVNALLLGDSALYLCASSLAAGTFGDEQFFGPGTRLTVL.

This clonotype was observed at least ten times. The chain uses TRBV6-5 and TRBJ1-5; D is unresolved. From germline, CDR1 is MNHEY and CDR2 SVGAGI. V was cut by 6 bases and J by 0 bases, with 9 bases left in between. The CDR3 consists of 14 residues. In nucleotides, the CDR3 is TGTGCCAGCAGCCCATTGGATAGCAATCAGCCCCAGCATTTT. Residues: CASSPLDSNQPQHF.

This clonotype was counted many times. This sequence joins TRBV27 and TRBJ2-7, with 12 nucleotides matching TRBD2. The V segment lost 4 bases and the J segment 5 bases; nucleotides outside the gene matches: 12. CDR1 and CDR2 (germline): MNHEY, SMNVEV (reference sequence). The CDR3 contains 17 residues. CDR3 in DNA: TGTGCCAGCAGTTCCCGCCTGACTAGCGGGAGTTCCCACGAGCAGTACTTC. Translation gives CASSSRLTSGSSHEQYF.

The CDR3 region has the DNA TGCGCCAGCAGCTTGGTGGCGGGAGAGTACAATGAGCAGTTCTTC. It yields the protein CASSLVAGEYNEQFF. The V call is TRBV5-1, the J call TRBJ2-1; 7 bases agree with TRBD2. The germline gives CDR1 SGHRS, CDR2 YFSETQ. The CDR3 contains 15 residues. After removal of 0 bases from V and 4 bases from J, the junction contained 4 bases not matched to a gene.

This clonotype was found a few times. The chain is built from TRBV7-9 and TRBJ2-3, with no clear D. Germline values: CDR1 SEHNR, CDR2 FQNEAQ (reference sequence). There are 13 residues in the CDR3. Trimming left V 5 bases short and J 6 bases short, with 12 bases between. The DNA for the CDR3 is TGTGCCAGCAGCCCAGACCACCCGGATACGCAGTATTTT. This sequence encodes CASSPDHPDTQYF.

The chain is built from TRBV4-1 and TRBJ1-1, with D possibly TRBD1 on 6 matching bases. CDR1 MGHRA and CDR2 YSYEKL come from the germline V gene. V was pared by 2 bases and J by 3 bases, with 13 bases between. The CDR3 runs to 15 residues. The CDR3 nucleotides read TGCGCCAGCAGCCAAACAGGGACCGCCGACACTGAAGCTTTCTTT. Translated: CASSQTGTADTEAFF.

This clonotype has ten or more counts. The rearrangement uses TRBV5-1 and TRBJ1-1; D remains ambiguous. Germline V gene sequence: CDR1 SGHRS, CDR2 YFSETQ. The CDR3 contains 13 residues. The V end lost 0 bases, the J end lost 1 base, and 4 bases lay between the germline ends. The chain's CDR3 is CASSLEWNTEAFF. CDR3 in DNA: TGCGCCAGCAGCTTGGAGTGGAACACTGAAGCTTTCTTT.

This clonotype has at least ten counts. V usage is TRBV12-3 or TRBV12-4 and J usage is TRBJ2-2; D is unclear. Trimming cost V 4 bases and J 6 bases, with 6 bases left between them. This CDR3 region has 12 residues. The CDR3 is CASSSGSGELFF. The CDR3 coding sequence is TGTGCCAGCAGTTCTGGATCCGGGGAGCTGTTTTTT.

This clonotype was seen at least ten times. The gene calls are TRBV3-1 and TRBJ1-3, with D uncertain. CDR1 is LGHDT and CDR2 is YNNKEL in the germline V gene (reference sequence). The ends were cut back, 0 bases at V and 3 bases at J, with 6 bases in the middle. This CDR3 is 14 amino acids long. DNA for the CDR3: TGTGCCAGCAGCCAAGATCTAGGTGGAAACACCATATATTTT. This codes for CASSQDLGGNTIYF.

V is TRBV12-3 or TRBV12-4 and J is TRBJ1-2; 7 positions match TRBD1. The junction had 13 bases not matched to a gene; V was cut back by 6 bases and J by 12 bases. This CDR3 region has 13 residues. CDR3 loop: CASSPGSGTENTF. Here the CDR3 DNA reads TGTGCCAGCAGCCCGGGATCCGGGACAGAAAACACCTTC.

On this clonotype: Relative to the germline gene, one junction end is altered; a read error may explain this. The chain is built from TRBV24-1 and TRBJ2-7; 9 bases are a match to TRBD1. The germline V gene has CDR1 KGHDR and CDR2 SFDVKD. The length of the CDR3 is 15 residues. The CDR3 sequence: CATSEPGQGSNEQYF. The CDR3 region has the DNA TGTGCCACCAGTGAACCGGGACAGGGCTCCAACGAGCAGTACTTC.

This clonotype was recorded at least ten times. The genes are TRBV27 and TRBJ2-7; the match to TRBD2 covers 16 bases. CDR3 length equals 19 residues. The V segment lost 5 bases and the J segment 7 bases; nucleotides outside the gene matches: 17. Per germline, CDR1 MNHEY and CDR2 SMNVEV (reference sequence). This chain's CDR3 is CASSRSGTSGRARMWEQYF. In nucleotides, the CDR3 is TGTGCCAGCAGTCGGTCCGGGACTAGCGGGAGGGCCAGGATGTGGGAGCAGTACTTC.

This clonotype has a count of ten or more. This sequence joins TRBV7-9 and TRBJ2-1; perhaps TRBD1 as D (6 bases). Germline V lookup: CDR1 SEHNR, CDR2 FQNEAQ (reference sequence). The CDR3 spans 14 residues. V gave up 3 bases and J gave up 6 bases, with 12 bases separating them. Here the CDR3 DNA reads TGTGCCAGCAGCTTCATACAGGGTACCAATGAGCAGTTCTTC. It translates to CASSFIQGTNEQFF.

V and J are TRBV18 and TRBJ2-6; 7 bases agree with TRBD1. Germline V lookup: CDR1 KGHSH, CDR2 LQKENI. J gave up 0 bases and V 3 bases, and 5 bases lay outside the gene matches. This CDR3 comprises 17 residues. As DNA, the CDR3 is TGTGCCAGCTCACCGTACAGGGGAAGCTCTGGGGCCAACGTCCTGACTTTC. Its protein is CASSPYRGSSGANVLTF.

This clonotype was seen a handful of times. The CDR3 spells CASSFGISAKNIQYF. The DNA for the CDR3 is TGTGCCAGCAGCTTTGGGATTTCGGCCAAAAACATTCAGTACTTC. The V call is TRBV11-3, the J call TRBJ2-4; D gene uncertain. This CDR3 contains 15 residues. Germline CDR1 reads SGHNT; CDR2 reads YENEEA. V was clipped by 3 bases and J by 1 base, with 10 bases between them.

This clonotype was detected ten times or more. The J gene is TRBJ2-1, the V gene TRBV25-1; D not certain. This CDR3 comprises 11 residues. CDR1 and CDR2 from the germline V gene are MGHDK and SYGVNS. The V and J ends lost 2 bases and 10 bases respectively, with 6 bases between them. The CDR3 nucleotides read TGTGCCAGCAGTGAAGTTGGAGAGCAGTTCTTC. It translates to CASSEVGEQFF.

The rearrangement links TRBV4-2 to TRBJ1-4, with D perhaps TRBD1 (5 bases). Trimming pared 0 bases from V and 8 bases from J, leaving 16 bases between. Germline V gene sequence: CDR1 LGHNA, CDR2 YNFKEQ. CDR3 length: 16 amino acids. The CDR3 bases are TGTGCCAGCAGCCAAGATCGGATGGGCAGGGCCGAAAAACTGTTTTTT. Its translation is CASSQDRMGRAEKLFF.

The gene calls are TRBV5-1 and TRBJ2-7; TRBD2 agrees at 8 bases. V gave up 1 base and J gave up 0 bases; unmatched junction bases: 9. Germline V lookup: CDR1 SGHRS, CDR2 YFSETQ. This CDR3 has 17 amino acids. CDR3 sequence reads: CASSLSPAGDPSYEQYF. The CDR3 DNA is TGCGCCAGCAGCTTGTCACCAGCGGGAGACCCCTCCTACGAGCAGTACTTC.

This clonotype was seen more than once but under ten times. The rearrangement uses TRBV7-2 and TRBJ2-1; TRBD2 aligns across 7 bases. The CDR3 sequence is 14 residues long. The J segment lost 13 bases and the V segment lost 3 bases, leaving 12 bases of the junction unmatched. CDR1 is SGHTA, CDR2 FQGNSA, per germline. This CDR3 reads CASSFKLSGEGQFF. The CDR3 nucleotides are TGTGCCAGCAGCTTCAAGCTCTCCGGGGAGGGTCAGTTCTTC.

This clonotype was seen many times. V is TRBV2 and J is TRBJ1-1; TRBD1 aligns across 9 bases. Looked up from germline, CDR1 is SNHLY and CDR2 is FYNNEI. This CDR3 comprises 14 residues. The V segment lost 8 bases and the J segment 1 base; nucleotides outside the gene matches: 5. The CDR3 here is CASGTQGANTEAFF. In DNA form, the CDR3 reads TGTGCCAGCGGAACACAGGGGGCGAACACTGAAGCTTTCTTT. Full variable domain (remainder filled in from reference TRBV2 and TRBJ1-1): EPEVTQTPSHQVTQMGQEVILRCVPISNHLYFYWYRQILGQKVEFLVSFYNNEISEKSEIFDDQFSVERPDGSNFTLKIRSTKLEDSAMYFCASGTQGANTEAFFGQGTRLTVV.

This clonotype was observed at least ten times. The chain combines TRBV7-9 with TRBJ2-1; D is uncertain. The CDR3 covers 12 residues. V lost 1 base, J lost 6 bases, and 4 bases lay in between. Germline assignment: CDR1 SEHNR and CDR2 FQNEAQ (reference sequence). CDR3 region: CASSLDPNEQFF. The CDR3 DNA is TGTGCCAGCAGCTTAGACCCCAATGAGCAGTTCTTC.